Sequencing of this T cell receptor beta chain was carried out in a study of blood T cell repertoires in COVID-19. Study context: Some COVID-19 samples were acute and others convalescent; all came from the United States, Italy and Spain. Sample material is recorded as cDNA or gDNA derived from T cells, B-cell-depleted T cells, or PBMCs.

In the study's own analysis: Counts of nucleated cells, estimated from reference gene primer amplification, were obtained. Sequenced by immunoSEQ multiplex PCR; TCRdb stores in-frame clones only, minus some. The V and J calls and clone size were taken over from that table, and D and trimming were inferred from the DNA. The table lists around 150,000 clones, over 75% of them singletons, with roughly a tenth in the top ten. The ends were cut back, 2 bases at V and 6 bases at J, with 10 bases in the middle. Germline V gives CDR1 SGHVS, CDR2 FQNEAQ. CDR3 length: 14 amino acids. V is TRBV7-8 and J is TRBJ1-4, with D possibly TRBD1 on 6 matching bases. The TCR comes from a human donor in a cohort sampled during active COVID-19. Material for sequencing was peripheral blood. The DNA for the CDR3 is TGTGCCAGCAGCTTACAGGGGCGGTATGAAAAACTGTTTTTT. Its translation is CASSLQGRYEKLFF.